The 28 T cell receptor beta chains below come from one sample, sequenced in a study of blood T cell repertoires in COVID-19. Profiled with immunoSEQ multiplex PCR; TCRdb holds only in-frame clones, not every one. The sample lists hundreds of thousands of clones; roughly 90% were seen once. Sequencing was performed on peripheral blood. The receptors were sampled from a young woman with COVID-19, enrolled during active disease.

This chain links TRBV6-5 with TRBJ1-6; 8 nucleotides align to TRBD1. The V segment lost 0 bases and the J segment 7 bases; nucleotides outside the gene matches: 2. This CDR3 is 15 amino acids long. The V gene's germline CDR1 is MNHEY and CDR2 SVGAGI. The CDR3 sequence: CASSYSDRVNSPLHF. The CDR3, as DNA: TGTGCCAGCAGTTACTCGGACAGGGTAAATTCACCCCTCCACTTT.

The CDR3 DNA is TGTGCCACCCAGTTAGCGGGGGAGTCGGGCGAGCAGTACTTC. Translated, it gives CATQLAGESGEQYF. This rearrangement joins TRBV11-2 to TRBJ2-7; 9 bases line up with TRBD2. The CDR3 is 14 amino acids. With V trimmed by 10 bases and J by 6 bases, 13 bases remained unmatched. Germline-derived CDR1 and CDR2 are SGHAT and FQNNGV.

The gene calls are TRBV13 and TRBJ2-3, with 9 bases that match TRBD2. Trimming took 3 bases from V and 8 from J; bases not matched to a gene: 9. This CDR3 is built from 15 residues. Germline V gene lookup returns CDR1 PRHDT and CDR2 FYEKMQ (reference sequence). The CDR3 loop reads CASSLAGGPAGTQYF. The CDR3 coding sequence is TGTGCCAGCAGCTTGGCGGGGGGGCCGGCGGGTACGCAGTATTTT.

This sequence joins TRBV5-1 and TRBJ2-2; TRBD1 might be the D (5 bases). Germline V gene sequence: CDR1 SGHRS, CDR2 YFSETQ. Trimming took off 3 bases at V and 4 bases at J, with 10 bases between the two ends. This CDR3 spans 14 amino acids. This chain's CDR3 is CASSSRVLTGELFF. In DNA, the CDR3 is TGCGCCAGCAGCTCCAGGGTTCTCACCGGGGAGCTGTTTTTT. Filled out from reference TRBV5-1 and TRBJ2-2, the complete variable domain reads KAGVTQTPRYLIKTRGQQVTLSCSPISGHRSVSWYQQTPGQGLQFLFEYFSETQRNKGNFPGRFSGRQFSNSRSEMNVSTLELGDSALYLCASSSRVLTGELFFGEGSRLTVL.

The chain recombines TRBV14 with TRBJ2-2; 7 nucleotides agree with TRBD2. CDR1 and CDR2 (germline): SGHDN, FVKESK. The length of the CDR3 is 16 residues. V lost 0 bases to trimming and J lost 4 bases; unmatched junction nucleotides: 5. The CDR3 sequence is CASSQDSWGGTGELFF. The CDR3 nucleotides are TGTGCCAGCAGCCAAGATTCGTGGGGGGGCACCGGGGAGCTGTTTTTT.

The chain has TRBV27 and TRBJ2-5; 13 nucleotides agree with TRBD2. The germline V gene encodes CDR1 MNHEY and CDR2 SMNVEV (reference sequence). V dropped 6 bases and J dropped 5; count of bases not matched to a gene: 0. The CDR3 is made up of 13 amino acids. CDR3 residues: CASRTSGGETQYF. CDR3 nucleotide sequence: TGTGCCAGCAGGACTAGCGGGGGGGAGACCCAGTACTTC.

The chain links TRBV21-1 to TRBJ2-7; TRBD2, the D gene given by the table, was not confirmed from the DNA. TRBV21-1 is tagged as a pseudogene. The CDR3 consists of 12 residues. CDR3 sequence (DNA): TGTGCCGGTCACCGGGGGTCTTACGAGCAGTACTTC. It encodes CAGHRGSYEQYF.

V gene TRBV3-1 (or the pseudogene TRBV3-2) combines with J gene TRBJ2-5, with 11 bases matching TRBD1. Germline lookup yields CDR1 LGHDT and CDR2 YNNKEL (reference sequence). V lost 0 bases to trimming and J lost 3 bases; unmatched junction nucleotides: 9. The CDR3 length is 18 residues. CDR3: CASSQDYGGTGGKETQYF. CDR3 bases: TGTGCCAGCAGCCAAGATTACGGGGGGACAGGGGGAAAAGAGACCCAGTACTTC.

The V gene is TRBV3-1 (or the pseudogene TRBV3-2), the J gene TRBJ2-2, with no clear D. The CDR3 runs to 12 residues. Germline V gene sequence: CDR1 LGHDT, CDR2 YNNKEL (reference sequence). The V end was cut by 5 bases, the J end by 5 bases, with 6 bases between. The CDR3 reads CASSLLTGELFF. CDR3 nucleotides: TGTGCCAGCAGCTTACTTACCGGGGAGCTGTTTTTT.

The chain joins TRBV7-2 to TRBJ2-1, with 8 bases that match TRBD1. Germline values: CDR1 SGHTA, CDR2 FQGNSA. The CDR3 loop spans 18 amino acids. With V trimmed by 5 bases and J by 6 bases, 18 bases remained unmatched. CDR3 sequence reads: CASSVPRPDREVGNEQFF. CDR3 DNA: TGTGCCAGCAGCGTACCCCGCCCGGACAGGGAAGTGGGCAATGAGCAGTTCTTC.

The table lists this clone with a count of one. The V call is TRBV7-6, the J call TRBJ2-7; 13 nucleotides agree with TRBD2. Germline lookup yields CDR1 SGHVS and CDR2 FNYEAQ. This CDR3 has 17 residues. The J segment lost 5 bases and the V segment lost 5 bases, leaving 12 bases of the junction unmatched. As DNA, the CDR3 is TGTGCCAGCAGCCGCGGGACTAGCGGGGTTACGGTGGACGAGCAGTACTTC. Residues: CASSRGTSGVTVDEQYF.

The J gene is TRBJ2-3, the V gene TRBV11-2, with 10 bases identical to TRBD2. With 0 bases clipped from V and 1 base from J, the junction kept 7 bases outside the gene matches. This CDR3 region has 18 residues. CDR1 SGHAT and CDR2 FQNNGV come from the germline V gene. The CDR3 sequence: CASSLDSRGTSGTDTQYF. The DNA of the CDR3 is TGTGCCAGCAGCTTAGATAGTAGGGGGACTAGCGGCACAGATACGCAGTATTTT.

This chain links TRBV3-1 (or the pseudogene TRBV3-2) with TRBJ1-2, with D perhaps TRBD1 (5 bases). The CDR3 is 16 amino acids. V was clipped by 4 bases and J by 4 bases, with 19 bases between them. The germline CDR1 and CDR2 sequences are LGHDT and YNNKEL (reference sequence). The chain's CDR3 is CASSLKNTAGGYGYTF. The CDR3 DNA reads TGTGCCAGCAGCCTAAAGAACACTGCGGGGGGCTATGGCTACACCTTC.

This sequence joins TRBV19 and TRBJ1-5; TRBD1 is a possible D gene (6 bases). Trimming took 6 bases from V and 2 from J, leaving 11 bases between them. This CDR3 region has 14 residues. The V gene's germline CDR1 is LNHDA and CDR2 SQIVND (reference sequence). The CDR3 DNA reads TGTGCCAGTAGCGCAGGGGTGGGCAATCAGCCCCAGCATTTT. Its protein product is CASSAGVGNQPQHF. Filled out from reference TRBV19 and TRBJ1-5, the complete variable domain reads DGGITQSPKYLFRKEGQNVTLSCEQNLNHDAMYWYRQDPGQGLRLIYYSQIVNDFQKGDIAEGYSVSREKKESFPLTVTSAQKNPTAFYLCASSAGVGNQPQHFGDGTRLSIL.

This clone was seen only once. The rearrangement joins TRBV5-3 to TRBJ1-1, with D uncertain. TRBV5-3 is an ORF; its function is uncertain. The CDR3 extends over 13 amino acids. Trimming removed 3 bases at V and 6 bases at J, with 12 bases between. The DNA of the CDR3 is TGTGCCAGAAGCTCGATGCCTAACCCTGAAGCTTTCTTT. This translates into CARSSMPNPEAFF.

CDR3: CASSLAAGANTEAFF. The CDR3 nucleotides are TGTGCCAGCAGCTTAGCGGCAGGGGCGAACACTGAAGCTTTCTTT. The gene calls are TRBV7-9 and TRBJ1-1; tentative D call: TRBD1 (6 bases). Germline V gene lookup returns CDR1 SEHNR and CDR2 FQNEAQ (reference sequence). The ends were cut back, 0 bases at V and 1 base at J, with 9 bases in the middle. This CDR3 spans 15 amino acids.

The chain has TRBV4-1 and TRBJ2-7; D is undetermined. The CDR3 extends over 14 amino acids. The V end lost 1 base, the J end lost 6 bases, and 13 bases lay between the germline ends. The germline gives CDR1 MGHRA, CDR2 YSYEKL. The CDR3 nucleotides read TGCGCCAGCAGCCAAGTTCCGGGTGGCGGCGAGCAGTACTTC. Translation: CASSQVPGGGEQYF.

The rearrangement joins TRBV7-9 to TRBJ2-7; the D gene is possibly TRBD1 (5 bases). Looked up from germline, CDR1 is SEHNR and CDR2 is FQNEAQ (reference sequence). Trimming took 1 base from V and 3 from J, leaving 13 bases between them. The CDR3 has 15 amino acids. The CDR3 is CASSLVTGDFYEQYF. CDR3 DNA sequence: TGTGCCAGCAGCTTAGTCACAGGTGACTTCTACGAGCAGTACTTC.

This chain links TRBV7-2 with TRBJ2-7; TRBD2 matches at 10 bases. The CDR3 runs to 16 residues. Germline loops: CDR1 SGHTA, CDR2 FQGNSA. J gave up 0 bases and V 3 bases, and 5 bases lay outside the gene matches. The CDR3: CASSLLAGANSYEQYF. As DNA, the CDR3 is TGTGCCAGCAGCTTGCTAGCGGGGGCCAACTCCTACGAGCAGTACTTC.

This clone was detected a few times. This chain links TRBV6-2 or TRBV6-3 with TRBJ1-2; 8 bases fit TRBD1. Germline loops: CDR1 MNHEY, CDR2 SVGEGT. V was pared by 5 bases and J by 2 bases, with 10 bases of the junction left unmatched. There are 16 residues in the CDR3. As DNA, the CDR3 is TGTGCCAGCAGTCGAGCAGGGGGCGCAGGAAACTATGGCTACACCTTC. Its translation is CASSRAGGAGNYGYTF.

This clone was seen only once. V usage is TRBV7-9 and J usage is TRBJ1-1; the D gene is possibly TRBD1 (6 bases). Trimming stripped 4 bases from V and 0 bases from J, with 12 bases between. CDR1 SEHNR and CDR2 FQNEAQ come from the germline V gene (reference sequence). The CDR3 runs 15 residues. CDR3 region: CASSSGTLMNTEAFF. The CDR3 nucleotides are TGTGCCAGCAGCTCCGGGACACTTATGAACACTGAAGCTTTCTTT.

The CDR3 spells CASSYSRGGLETQYF. CDR3 nucleotide sequence: TGTGCCAGCAGTTACTCGCGCGGGGGGCTGGAGACCCAGTACTTC. The chain recombines TRBV6-6 with TRBJ2-5; TRBD2 matches 8 bases. The J segment lost 5 bases and the V segment lost 0 bases, leaving 5 bases of the junction unmatched. Germline-derived CDR1 and CDR2 are MNHNY and SVGAGI (reference sequence). The CDR3 covers 15 residues.

V and J are TRBV4-1 and TRBJ1-1, with D possibly matching TRBD1 (5 bases). This CDR3 contains 14 residues. The V end was cut by 4 bases, the J end by 4 bases, with 13 bases between. The germline V gene encodes CDR1 MGHRA and CDR2 YSYEKL. The CDR3 sequence: CASSRTGLGTEAFF. For the CDR3, the DNA is TGCGCCAGCAGCCGAACAGGCTTGGGCACTGAAGCTTTCTTT.

The V call is TRBV19, the J call TRBJ2-1, with 8 nucleotides matching TRBD2. J lost 2 bases, V lost 7 bases, and 1 base had no gene match. Looked up from germline, CDR1 is LNHDA and CDR2 is SQIVND (reference sequence). This CDR3 has 13 amino acids. The CDR3 spells CASIAGTYNEQFF. The CDR3 nucleotides read TGTGCCAGTATAGCGGGGACCTACAATGAGCAGTTCTTC.

The chain combines TRBV5-1 with TRBJ2-5, with 8 bases fitting TRBD2. Germline assignment: CDR1 SGHRS and CDR2 YFSETQ. The trim removed 4 bases at V and 5 bases at J, leaving 13 bases unmatched. CDR3 length: 16 residues. The CDR3 spells CASSLSGGGTIETQYF. The CDR3 DNA is TGCGCCAGCAGCCTTTCGGGCGGGGGGACAATCGAGACCCAGTACTTC.

The V and J genes are TRBV27 and TRBJ2-7; the D gene is possibly TRBD1 (6 bases). Deletions cut 6 bases from V and 0 bases from J, with 15 bases between. This CDR3 spans 15 amino acids. Germline assignment: CDR1 MNHEY and CDR2 SMNVEV (reference sequence). The CDR3 sequence: CASRRLDSNSYEQYF. The CDR3 nucleotides read TGTGCCAGCAGACGCCTGGACAGCAACTCCTACGAGCAGTACTTC.

The rearrangement links TRBV28 to TRBJ1-4; D not resolved. The CDR3 is 13 amino acids. Germline values: CDR1 MDHEN, CDR2 SYDVKM. V was shortened by 1 base and J by 6 bases, with 6 bases between the two germline ends. CDR3 region: CASSLSIHEKLFF. Here the CDR3 DNA reads TGTGCCAGCAGTTTATCTATTCATGAAAAACTGTTTTTT.

The chain combines TRBV18 with TRBJ1-2; the match to TRBD1 covers 8 bases. Per germline, CDR1 KGHSH and CDR2 LQKENI. V shed 5 bases, J shed 5 bases, and the junction held 7 bases outside the gene matches. The CDR3 loop spans 14 amino acids. CDR3 in DNA: TGTGCCAGCTCAACTCAGGGGGCTGGTTATGGCTACACCTTC. It specifies CASSTQGAGYGYTF.